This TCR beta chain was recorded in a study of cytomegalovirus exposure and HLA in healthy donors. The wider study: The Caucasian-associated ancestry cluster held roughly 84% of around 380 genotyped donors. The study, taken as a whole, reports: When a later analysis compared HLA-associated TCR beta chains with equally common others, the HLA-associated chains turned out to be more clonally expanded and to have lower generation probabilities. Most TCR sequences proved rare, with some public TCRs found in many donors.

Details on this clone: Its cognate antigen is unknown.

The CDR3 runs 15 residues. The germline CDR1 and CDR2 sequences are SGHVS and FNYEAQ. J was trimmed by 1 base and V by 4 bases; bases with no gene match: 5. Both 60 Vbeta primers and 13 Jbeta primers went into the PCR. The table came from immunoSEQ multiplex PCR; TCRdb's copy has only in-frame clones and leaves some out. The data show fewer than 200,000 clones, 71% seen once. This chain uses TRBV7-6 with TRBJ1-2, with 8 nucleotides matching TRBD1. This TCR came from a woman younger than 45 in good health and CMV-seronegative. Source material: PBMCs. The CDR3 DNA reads TGTGCCAGCAGCTCCGGACAGGGAGTTAACTATGGCTACACCTTC. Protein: CASSSGQGVNYGYTF.